Following are 24 T cell receptor beta chains from one sample sequenced in a study of identical twins. One entry per CDR3 protein, called by TCRdb with MiXCR from the 5' RACE reads. The sample records roughly 570,000 distinct CDR3 sequences, more than 9% being singletons. These same data were also listed under a study on yellow fever vaccine responses in identical twins.

Sequenced: PBMCs. Receptor source: a woman aged 18-29 years in good health.

The chain joins TRBV29-1 to TRBJ2-5; TRBD2 matches at 10 bases. The germline V gene has CDR1 SQVTM and CDR2 ANQGSEA. Losses at the gene ends were 0 bases for V and 2 bases for J; bases not matched to a gene: 6. The CDR3 runs 16 residues. The CDR3 here is CSVEDGAGGIQETQYF. In DNA form, the CDR3 reads TGCAGCGTTGAAGATGGAGCGGGAGGGATACAAGAGACCCAGTACTTC.

This clonotype was counted a few times. The chain has TRBV7-2 and TRBJ1-2; tentatively, D is TRBD1 (5 bases). The germline V and J ends were trimmed by 3 bases and 4 bases, with 12 bases remaining between them. CDR1 and CDR2 (germline): SGHTA, FQGNSA. The CDR3 has 14 amino acids. The CDR3 region has the DNA TGTGCCAGCAGCTTGGGGGGATGGGCCTATGGCTACACCTTC. Translating gives CASSLGGWAYGYTF.

The J gene is TRBJ2-2, the V gene TRBV3-1, with D possibly matching TRBD1 (6 bases). This CDR3 region has 14 residues. The germline V gene has CDR1 LGHDT and CDR2 YNNKEL (reference sequence). V lost 2 bases to trimming and J lost 4 bases, with 8 bases between them. The CDR3 sequence is CASSQRTATGELFF. Written as DNA, the CDR3 is TGTGCCAGCAGCCAAAGGACAGCCACCGGGGAGCTGTTTTTT.

This clonotype was seen only a few times. The chain uses TRBV28 and TRBJ2-1; D call uncertain. The CDR3 is 15 residues long. Trimming cost V 2 bases and J 7 bases, with 15 bases left between them. Germline loops: CDR1 MDHEN, CDR2 SYDVKM. CDR3 DNA: TGTGCCAGCAGTTTACCTCAGGATTTAGGTAATGAGCAGTTCTTC. It specifies CASSLPQDLGNEQFF.

The V and J genes are TRBV4-1 and TRBJ2-5, with D unclear. The CDR3 runs 13 residues. Germline V gene sequence: CDR1 MGHRA, CDR2 YSYEKL. The ends were cut back, 0 bases at V and 5 bases at J, with 7 bases in the middle. CDR3 DNA: TGCGCCAGCAGCCAAGATCCGGCGGAGACCCAGTACTTC. This codes for CASSQDPAETQYF.

V is TRBV9 and J is TRBJ2-5; D not certain. CDR3 length equals 14 residues. Germline CDR1 and CDR2: SGDLS and YYNGEE. Between the trimmed V and J ends, which lost 0 bases and 0 bases, there was a span of 6 bases. The chain's CDR3 is CASSVALNQETQYF. The CDR3 DNA reads as TGTGCCAGCAGCGTAGCTCTGAACCAAGAGACCCAGTACTTC. Supplemented by reference TRBV9 and TRBJ2-5, the full variable domain reads DSGVTQTPKHLITATGQRVTLRCSPRSGDLSVYWYQQSLDQGLQFLIQYYNGEERAKGNILERFSAQQFPDLHSELNLSSLELGDSALYFCASSVALNQETQYFGPGTRLLVL.

This clonotype has just a few counts. This chain links TRBV7-9 with TRBJ2-5; weak D call: TRBD1 (6 bases). CDR1 is SEHNR, CDR2 FQNEAQ, per germline (reference sequence). The germline V and J ends were trimmed by 3 bases and 4 bases, with 21 bases remaining between them. The CDR3 has 17 residues. In DNA form, the CDR3 reads TGTGCCAGCAGCTTGCCGGACAGTGACGGGATTGGAGAGACCCAGTACTTC. This codes for CASSLPDSDGIGETQYF.

The sample holds many counts of this clonotype. The chain links TRBV5-1 to TRBJ2-3; TRBD2 aligns across 8 bases. Germline CDR1 is SGHRS and CDR2 is YFSETQ. V shed 2 bases and J 3 bases; nucleotides not matched to a gene: 8. This CDR3 contains 16 residues. The CDR3 nucleotides read TGCGCCAGCAGCTTTTACGGGACTAGTGGAACAGATACGCAGTATTTT. Its translation is CASSFYGTSGTDTQYF.

This clonotype was observed many times. The genes are TRBV10-3 and TRBJ1-2, with a tentative D call TRBD1 (5 bases). The CDR3 extends over 16 amino acids. V lost 7 bases to trimming and J lost 8 bases, with 26 bases between them. Germline values: CDR1 ENHRY, CDR2 SYGVKD. The CDR3 DNA is TGTGCCATCACGCCCGGGCAGGGAATGACGTTGAAAGGCTACACCTTC. Its protein product is CAITPGQGMTLKGYTF.

This clonotype has only a few counts. The gene calls are TRBV20-1 and TRBJ2-2; tentatively, D is TRBD1 (6 bases). Germline V CDR1 and CDR2: DFQATT, SNEGSKA (reference sequence). There are 14 residues in the CDR3. V was pared by 6 bases and J by 3 bases, with 14 bases between. The CDR3 DNA reads TGCAGTGCGCGACAGGTGTCGGACACCGGGGAGCTGTTTTTT. It specifies CSARQVSDTGELFF.

In its sample, this clonotype was seen many times. The chain links TRBV5-1 to TRBJ2-1; a weak D match, TRBD1 (5 bases). This CDR3 is 14 amino acids long. Looked up from germline, CDR1 is SGHRS and CDR2 is YFSETQ. Trimming pared 0 bases from V and 5 bases from J, leaving 9 bases between. The CDR3 sequence: CASSLVAGNNEQFF. The CDR3 region has the DNA TGCGCCAGCAGCTTGGTGGCAGGGAACAATGAGCAGTTCTTC. Full variable domain (outside the CDR3, taken from reference TRBV5-1 and TRBJ2-1): KAGVTQTPRYLIKTRGQQVTLSCSPISGHRSVSWYQQTPGQGLQFLFEYFSETQRNKGNFPGRFSGRQFSNSRSEMNVSTLELGDSALYLCASSLVAGNNEQFFGPGTRLTVL.

This clonotype was seen a handful of times. This rearrangement joins TRBV7-8 to TRBJ2-1; D might be TRBD1 (5 bases). The CDR3 has 14 residues. Trimming cost V 5 bases and J 0 bases, with 8 bases left between them. Germline CDR1 and CDR2: SGHVS and FQNEAQ. This CDR3 reads CASSPTVSYNEQFF. Here the CDR3 DNA reads TGTGCCAGCAGCCCGACAGTCTCCTACAATGAGCAGTTCTTC.

In this sample, this clonotype turned up a few times. This sequence joins TRBV6-1 and TRBJ2-1, with D maybe TRBD1 (6 bases). There are 18 residues in the CDR3. Trimming removed 6 bases from V and 0 bases from J, with 21 bases in between. The germline V gene encodes CDR1 MNHNS and CDR2 SASEGT. This CDR3 reads CASRQTGAPFGSYNEQFF. In DNA, the CDR3 is TGTGCCAGCAGACAGACAGGAGCCCCCTTCGGCTCCTACAATGAGCAGTTCTTC.

This clonotype came up many times. In DNA, the CDR3 is TGCAGCGTGGCGGGACTAGCGGGAGAGGAACCCGGGGAGCTGTTTTTT. Amino acids: CSVAGLAGEEPGELFF. The genes are TRBV29-1 and TRBJ2-2, with 14 bases lining up with TRBD2. CDR1 is SQVTM and CDR2 is ANQGSEA in the germline V gene. V shed 6 bases, J shed 6 bases, and the junction held 9 bases outside the gene matches. The CDR3 is 16 amino acids.

In its sample, this clonotype was seen a few times. The chain couples TRBV12-3 or TRBV12-4 to TRBJ2-7; 8 nucleotides line up with TRBD1. J lost 6 bases, V lost 4 bases, and 8 bases had no gene match. CDR3 length: 14 amino acids. In DNA form, the CDR3 reads TGTGCCAGCAGTTCAGGGGGCTTTCCTGGCGAGCAGTACTTC. Translated: CASSSGGFPGEQYF.

J is TRBJ2-3 and V is TRBV20-1; unclear D gene. Germline V gene sequence: CDR1 DFQATT, CDR2 SNEGSKA (reference sequence). There are 15 residues in the CDR3. The germline V and J ends were trimmed by 3 bases and 5 bases, with 18 bases remaining between them. The CDR3 sequence: CSASRPPIYGDTQYF. The CDR3 coding sequence is TGCAGTGCTAGTCGTCCTCCAATTTACGGAGATACGCAGTATTTT.

The chain employs TRBV7-9 and TRBJ2-7; D unresolved. V dropped 4 bases and J dropped 6 bases, with 16 bases sitting between them. Germline lookup yields CDR1 SEHNR and CDR2 FQNEAQ (reference sequence). The CDR3 contains 14 residues. Here the CDR3 DNA reads TGTGCCAGCAGCTCCTTTATCGCAGGATCCGAGCAGTACTTC. This translates into CASSSFIAGSEQYF. The full variable domain, with the rest looked up from reference TRBV7-9 and TRBJ2-7, is DTGVSQNPRHKITKRGQNVTFRCDPISEHNRLYWYRQTLGQGPEFLTYFQNEAQLEKSRLLSDRFSAERPKGSFSTLEIQRTEQGDSAMYLCASSSFIAGSEQYFGPGTRLTVT.

This clonotype turned up a few times. This chain joins TRBV2 and TRBJ2-2, with a weak D call TRBD2 (6 bases). CDR3 size: 18 residues. The ends were cut back, 8 bases at V and 4 bases at J, with 26 bases in the middle. Germline CDR1 is SNHLY and CDR2 is FYNNEI. The CDR3 protein is CASCTRRGLQGATGELFF. CDR3 coding DNA: TGTGCCAGCTGTACCCGACGAGGACTACAAGGGGCCACCGGGGAGCTGTTTTTT.

This chain joins TRBV6-4 and TRBJ2-1; 9 positions agree with TRBD2. CDR1 and CDR2 from the germline V gene are MRHNA and SNTAGT. With V trimmed by 11 bases and J by 1 base, 18 bases remained unmatched. The CDR3 has 18 residues. Here the CDR3 reads CACCLGGRAEGSYNEQFF. CDR3 nucleotides: TGTGCCTGCTGTTTAGGCGGGAGGGCCGAAGGTTCCTACAATGAGCAGTTCTTC.

The chain employs TRBV6-2 or TRBV6-3 and TRBJ2-1, with 7 bases fitting TRBD2. Germline CDR1 and CDR2: MNHEY and SVGEGT. This CDR3 spans 20 amino acids. Trimming cost V 6 bases and J 2 bases; bases outside gene matches: 22. The CDR3 here is CASSSSVASGHQKTYNEQFF. CDR3 coding DNA: TGTGCCAGCAGCTCAAGTGTGGCTAGCGGACACCAAAAAACCTACAATGAGCAGTTCTTC.

The chain recombines TRBV9 with TRBJ2-3; 9 positions match TRBD1. This CDR3 spans 14 amino acids. Germline V CDR1 and CDR2: SGDLS, YYNGEE. With 3 bases clipped from V and 4 bases from J, the junction kept 3 bases outside the gene matches. CDR3 sequence (DNA): TGTGCCAGCAGCGCGGGACAGGGCCCAGATACGCAGTATTTT. Translated, it gives CASSAGQGPDTQYF.

This clonotype was counted at least ten times. The chain carries TRBV10-3 and TRBJ2-7, with 10 bases matching TRBD2. The germline V gene encodes CDR1 ENHRY and CDR2 SYGVKD. CDR3 length: 20 amino acids. Trimming removed 3 bases from V and 0 bases from J; junction bases left unmatched: 17. The chain's CDR3 is CAISDPGLAGDLGSSYEQYF. CDR3 DNA sequence: TGTGCCATCAGTGATCCTGGGCTAGCGGGGGATCTGGGGAGCTCCTACGAGCAGTACTTC.

The table lists this clonotype with a few counts. V gene TRBV5-1 combines with J gene TRBJ2-7, with a weak D call TRBD1 (5 bases). Per the germline V gene, CDR1 is SGHRS and CDR2 is YFSETQ. Trimming left V 4 bases short and J 4 bases short, with 18 bases between. This CDR3 contains 15 residues. Written as DNA, the CDR3 is TGCGCCAGCAGCGAATGGATAGGGGAAGGATACGAGCAGTACTTC. This sequence encodes CASSEWIGEGYEQYF. Complete variable domain (other parts from reference TRBV5-1 and TRBJ2-7): KAGVTQTPRYLIKTRGQQVTLSCSPISGHRSVSWYQQTPGQGLQFLFEYFSETQRNKGNFPGRFSGRQFSNSRSEMNVSTLELGDSALYLCASSEWIGEGYEQYFGPGTRLTVT.

The CDR3 DNA is TGTGCCAGCAACGAGGGACAGTCTTATGGCTACACCTTC. It codes for CASNEGQSYGYTF. The chain links TRBV6-6 to TRBJ1-2; 7 bases are shared with TRBD1. This CDR3 spans 13 amino acids. Looked up from germline, CDR1 is MNHNY and CDR2 is SVGAGI (reference sequence). V lost 7 bases and J lost 5; bases outside the gene matches: 7.